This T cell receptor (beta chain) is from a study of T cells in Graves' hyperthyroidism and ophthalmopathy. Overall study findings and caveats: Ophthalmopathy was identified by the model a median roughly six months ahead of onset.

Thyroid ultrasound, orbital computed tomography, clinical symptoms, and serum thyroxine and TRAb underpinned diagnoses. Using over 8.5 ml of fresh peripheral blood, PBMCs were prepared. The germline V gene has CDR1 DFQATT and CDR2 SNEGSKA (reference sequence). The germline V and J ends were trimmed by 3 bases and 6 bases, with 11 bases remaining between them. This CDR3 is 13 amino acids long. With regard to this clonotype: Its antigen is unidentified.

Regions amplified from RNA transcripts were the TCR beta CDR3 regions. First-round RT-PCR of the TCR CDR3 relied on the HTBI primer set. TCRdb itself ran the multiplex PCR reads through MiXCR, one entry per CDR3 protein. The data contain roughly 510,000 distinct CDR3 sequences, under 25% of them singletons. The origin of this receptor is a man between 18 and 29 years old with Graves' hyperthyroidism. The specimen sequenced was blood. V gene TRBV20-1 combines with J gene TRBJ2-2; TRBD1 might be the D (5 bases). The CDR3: CSASQTGAGELFF. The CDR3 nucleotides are TGCAGTGCTAGCCAAACAGGCGCCGGGGAGCTGTTTTTT.